This record covers a single TCR beta chain. What it recognizes is unknown. This record belongs to a study of CD8+ T cells in alopecia areata. Once RNA had been extracted, it was reverse transcribed into cDNA to act as the sequencing template. Assay used: immunoSEQ multiplex PCR; TCRdb lists only in-frame clones, some missing. In the table there are under 70,000 clones, about 96% of which are singletons. This CDR3 is built from 11 residues. The V and J ends lost 8 bases and 8 bases, in that order; junction bases with no gene match: 4. Germline-derived CDR1 and CDR2 are SNHLY and FYNNEI. Whole-study results and caveats: Higher clonality than in normal scalp was seen in lesional scalp, especially alopecia totalis/universalis. Shared TCR sequences were less clear between patients than in mice, possibly partly from HLA diversity.

The chain joins TRBV2 to TRBJ2-3, with 7 bases aligning to TRBD2. Sample: CD8+ T cells sorted from blood, taken at week 0. The receptor comes from a human donor with alopecia areata. The chain's CDR3 is CASPPGGTQYF. The CDR3 nucleotides are TGTGCCAGCCCCCCGGGAGGTACGCAGTATTTT.